A single sample gave rise to the 11 T cell receptor beta chains below, sequenced in a study of blood T cell repertoires in COVID-19. TCRdb keeps only in-frame clones here, not all; method: immunoSEQ multiplex PCR. The sample records about 120,000 clones, 80% to 90% being singletons. Sequencing was carried out using peripheral blood. These receptors were taken from a human donor in a cohort sampled during active COVID-19.

The rearrangement joins TRBV7-2 to TRBJ1-6; tentatively, D is TRBD1 (6 bases). The germline CDR1 and CDR2 sequences are SGHTA and FQGNSA. The CDR3 has 18 residues. Trimming removed 3 bases from V and 0 bases from J, with 15 bases in between. The CDR3 coding sequence is TGTGCCAGCAGCTTTACTGGACAGCTGAGCTCCTATAATTCACCCCTCCACTTT. This sequence encodes CASSFTGQLSSYNSPLHF.

In this sample, this clone turned up once. The genes are TRBV7-2 and TRBJ1-1; no definite D call. CDR3 length equals 13 residues. Germline CDR1 and CDR2: SGHTA and FQGNSA. V was trimmed by 3 bases and J by 1 base, leaving 6 bases between them. CDR3 residues: CASSLSGNTEAFF. CDR3 DNA sequence: TGTGCCAGCAGCTTGTCAGGGAACACTGAAGCTTTCTTT.

The J gene is TRBJ2-6, the V gene TRBV5-4, with D perhaps matching TRBD2 (7 bases). Trimming cost V 7 bases and J 2 bases, with 13 bases left between them. This CDR3 region has 15 residues. CDR1 and CDR2 (germline): SGHNT, YYREEE (reference sequence). In DNA, the CDR3 is TGTGCCAGCTTGACGGGGGGCACTGGGGCCAACGTCCTGACTTTC. Translated: CASLTGGTGANVLTF.

The rearrangement joins TRBV4-3 to TRBJ1-2; D ambiguous. The germline gives CDR1 LGHNA, CDR2 YSLEER. The CDR3 is 15 amino acids. The V end lost 0 bases, the J end lost 3 bases, and 11 bases lay between the germline ends. CDR3: CASSQEISADYGYTF. The DNA of the CDR3 is TGCGCCAGCAGCCAAGAGATATCGGCGGACTATGGCTACACCTTC.

The CDR3, as DNA: TGTGCCAGCTCACAGGGACAGACCGGAAACACCATATATTTT. It encodes CASSQGQTGNTIYF. The chain has TRBV18 and TRBJ1-3, with 7 positions matching TRBD1. The CDR3 loop spans 14 amino acids. Trimming at V came to 4 bases and at J to 4 bases, leaving 4 bases not matched to a gene. CDR1 is KGHSH, CDR2 LQKENI, per germline.

The chain uses TRBV7-8 and TRBJ1-5; possible D gene TRBD1, 6 bases. The V and J ends lost 5 bases and 1 base respectively, with 15 bases between them. This CDR3 has 16 residues. The germline V gene has CDR1 SGHVS and CDR2 FQNEAQ. DNA of the CDR3: TGTGCCAGCAGCCTGGGGGGGACATTGAGCAATCAGCCCCAGCATTTT. It codes for CASSLGGTLSNQPQHF.

J is TRBJ1-5 and V is TRBV6-1, with TRBD1 matching over 9 bases. The CDR3 has 16 residues. Losses at the gene ends were 0 bases for V and 7 bases for J; bases not matched to a gene: 7. Germline lookup yields CDR1 MNHNS and CDR2 SASEGT. The CDR3 sequence is CASSEALTGGGQPQHF. The CDR3 DNA follows: TGTGCCAGCAGTGAAGCCTTGACAGGGGGAGGACAGCCCCAGCATTTT.

The chain carries TRBV30 and TRBJ2-1, with 16 bases that match TRBD2. The CDR3 extends over 20 amino acids. Germline lookup yields CDR1 GTSNPN and CDR2 SVGIG (reference sequence). With V trimmed by 1 base and J by 1 base, 10 bases remained unmatched. The CDR3 DNA reads TGTGCCTGGAGTGCGGGCAGACGGGGACTAGCGGGAGGGTCCTACAATGAGCAGTTCTTC. This codes for CAWSAGRRGLAGGSYNEQFF.

Here the CDR3 reads CASRSGGDDYEQYF. CDR3 DNA sequence: TGTGCCAGCAGGAGCGGGGGGGACGATTACGAGCAGTACTTC. V and J are TRBV6-5 and TRBJ2-7, with 10 bases identical to TRBD2. This CDR3 region has 14 residues. Per the germline V gene, CDR1 is MNHEY and CDR2 is SVGAGI. The V and J ends lost 6 bases and 4 bases, in that order; junction bases with no gene match: 6.

The J gene is TRBJ2-2, the V gene TRBV10-3; unclear D gene. The CDR3 totals 14 residues. CDR1 ENHRY and CDR2 SYGVKD come from the germline V gene. Trimming took off 3 bases at V and 2 bases at J, with 7 bases between the two ends. CDR3 sequence: CAISDNYNTGELFF. The CDR3, as DNA: TGTGCCATCAGTGACAACTACAACACCGGGGAGCTGTTTTTT.

The DNA for the CDR3 is TGTGCCAGCAGCTTCTCTAGGAACACTGAAGCTTTCTTT. Translated: CASSFSRNTEAFF. The V call is TRBV13, the J call TRBJ1-1; D gene ambiguous. Trimming pared 3 bases from V and 1 base from J, leaving 6 bases between. Germline CDR1 PRHDT, CDR2 FYEKMQ (reference sequence). There are 13 residues in the CDR3.